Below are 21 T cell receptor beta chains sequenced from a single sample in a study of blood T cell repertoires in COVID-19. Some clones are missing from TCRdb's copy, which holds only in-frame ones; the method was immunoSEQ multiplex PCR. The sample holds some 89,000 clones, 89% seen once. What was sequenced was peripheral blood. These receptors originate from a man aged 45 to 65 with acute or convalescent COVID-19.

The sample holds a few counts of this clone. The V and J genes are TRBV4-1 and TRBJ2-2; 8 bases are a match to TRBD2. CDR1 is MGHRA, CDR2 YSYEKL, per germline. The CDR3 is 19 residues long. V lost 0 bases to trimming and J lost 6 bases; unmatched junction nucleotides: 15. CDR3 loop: CASSQDLSGSGSFSGELFF. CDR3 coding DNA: TGCGCCAGCAGCCAAGATCTGAGCGGGAGTGGATCTTTCTCCGGGGAGCTGTTTTTT.

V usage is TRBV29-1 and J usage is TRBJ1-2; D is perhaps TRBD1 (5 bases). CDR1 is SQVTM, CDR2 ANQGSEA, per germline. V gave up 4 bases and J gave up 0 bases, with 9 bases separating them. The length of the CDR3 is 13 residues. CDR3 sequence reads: CSVGGGSNYGYTF. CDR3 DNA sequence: TGCAGCGTTGGGGGGGGATCTAACTATGGCTACACCTTC.

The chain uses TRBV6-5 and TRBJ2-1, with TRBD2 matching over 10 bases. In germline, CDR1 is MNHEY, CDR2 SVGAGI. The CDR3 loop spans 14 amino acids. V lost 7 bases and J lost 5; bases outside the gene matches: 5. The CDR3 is CASNPGLANNEQFF. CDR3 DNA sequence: TGTGCCAGCAACCCGGGACTAGCGAACAATGAGCAGTTCTTC.

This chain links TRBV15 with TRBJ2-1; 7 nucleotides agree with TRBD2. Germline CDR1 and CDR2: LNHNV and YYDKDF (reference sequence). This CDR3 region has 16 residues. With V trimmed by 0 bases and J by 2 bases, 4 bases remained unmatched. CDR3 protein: CATSRDPSGTYNEQFF. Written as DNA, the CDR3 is TGTGCCACCAGCAGAGATCCGAGCGGGACCTACAATGAGCAGTTCTTC. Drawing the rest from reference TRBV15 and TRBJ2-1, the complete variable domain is DAMVIQNPRYQVTQFGKPVTLSCSQTLNHNVMYWYQQKSSQAPKLLFHYYDKDFNNEADTPDNFQSRRPNTSFCFLDIRSPGLGDTAMYLCATSRDPSGTYNEQFFGPGTRLTVL.

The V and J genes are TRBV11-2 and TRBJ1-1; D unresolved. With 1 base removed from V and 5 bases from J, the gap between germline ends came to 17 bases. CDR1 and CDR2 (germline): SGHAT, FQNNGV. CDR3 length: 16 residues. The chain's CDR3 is CASSLVGEGKRTEAFF. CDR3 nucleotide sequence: TGTGCCAGCAGCTTAGTAGGTGAGGGTAAAAGGACTGAAGCTTTCTTT.

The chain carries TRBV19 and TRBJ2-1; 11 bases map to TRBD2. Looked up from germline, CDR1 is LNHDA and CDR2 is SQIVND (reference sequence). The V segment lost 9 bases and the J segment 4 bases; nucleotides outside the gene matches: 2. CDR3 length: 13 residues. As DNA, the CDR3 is TGTGCCAGCGCTAGCGGGAGGTACAATGAGCAGTTCTTC. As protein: CASASGRYNEQFF.

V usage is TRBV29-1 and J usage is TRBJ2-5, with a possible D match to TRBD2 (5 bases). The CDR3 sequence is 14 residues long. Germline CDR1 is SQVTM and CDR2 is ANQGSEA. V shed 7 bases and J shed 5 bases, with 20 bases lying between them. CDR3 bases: TGCAGCGCCGTTAACCCGACTACCATGGAGACCCAGTACTTC. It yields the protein CSAVNPTTMETQYF.

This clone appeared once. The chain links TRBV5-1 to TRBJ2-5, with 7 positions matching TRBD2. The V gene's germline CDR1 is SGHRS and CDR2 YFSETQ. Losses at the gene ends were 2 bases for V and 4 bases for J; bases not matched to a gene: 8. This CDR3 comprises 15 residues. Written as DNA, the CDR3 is TGCGCCAGCAGCTTTTACGAGGGGAGGGGAGAGACCCAGTACTTC. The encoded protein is CASSFYEGRGETQYF.

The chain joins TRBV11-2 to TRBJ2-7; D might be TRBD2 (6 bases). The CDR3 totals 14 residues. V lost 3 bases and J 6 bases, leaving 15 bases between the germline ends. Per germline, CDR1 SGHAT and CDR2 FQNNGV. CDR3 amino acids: CASSFGAGSPEQYF. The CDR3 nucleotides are TGTGCCAGCAGCTTCGGGGCGGGAAGTCCCGAGCAGTACTTC.

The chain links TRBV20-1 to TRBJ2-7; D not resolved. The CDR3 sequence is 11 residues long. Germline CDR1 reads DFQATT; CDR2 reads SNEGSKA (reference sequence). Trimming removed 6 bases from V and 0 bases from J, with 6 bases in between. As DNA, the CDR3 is TGCAGTGCCCCATCCTCCTACGAGCAGTACTTC. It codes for CSAPSSYEQYF.

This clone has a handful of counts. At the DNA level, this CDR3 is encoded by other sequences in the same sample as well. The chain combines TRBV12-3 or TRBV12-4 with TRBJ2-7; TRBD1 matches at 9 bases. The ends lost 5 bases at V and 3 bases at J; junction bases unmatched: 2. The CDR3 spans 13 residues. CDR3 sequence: CASSPGQGYEQYF. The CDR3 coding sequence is TGTGCCAGCAGTCCGGGACAGGGCTACGAGCAGTACTTC.

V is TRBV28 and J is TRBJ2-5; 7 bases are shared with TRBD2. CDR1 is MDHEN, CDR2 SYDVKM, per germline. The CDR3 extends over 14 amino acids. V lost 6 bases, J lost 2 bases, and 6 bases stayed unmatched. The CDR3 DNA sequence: TGTGCCAGCAGCCTGGCGGGAGTTCAAGAGACCCAGTACTTC. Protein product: CASSLAGVQETQYF.

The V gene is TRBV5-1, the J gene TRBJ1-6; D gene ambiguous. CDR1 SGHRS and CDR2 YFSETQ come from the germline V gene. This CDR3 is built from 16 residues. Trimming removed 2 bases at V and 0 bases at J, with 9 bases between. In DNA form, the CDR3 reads TGCGCCAGCAGCTTTGAAGGGAGCTCCTATAATTCACCCCTCCACTTT. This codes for CASSFEGSSYNSPLHF.

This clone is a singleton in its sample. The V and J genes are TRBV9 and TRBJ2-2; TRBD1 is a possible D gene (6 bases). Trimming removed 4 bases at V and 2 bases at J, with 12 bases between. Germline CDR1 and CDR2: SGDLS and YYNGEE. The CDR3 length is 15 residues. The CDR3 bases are TGTGCCAGCAGCAAACGACAGGCCAACACCGGGGAGCTGTTTTTT. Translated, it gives CASSKRQANTGELFF.

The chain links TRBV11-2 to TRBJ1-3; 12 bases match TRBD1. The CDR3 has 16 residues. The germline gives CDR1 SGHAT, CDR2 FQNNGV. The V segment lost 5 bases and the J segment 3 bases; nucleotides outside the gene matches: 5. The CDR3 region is CASSKGQGASGNTIYF. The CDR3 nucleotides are TGTGCCAGCAGCAAGGGACAGGGGGCAAGTGGAAACACCATATATTTT.

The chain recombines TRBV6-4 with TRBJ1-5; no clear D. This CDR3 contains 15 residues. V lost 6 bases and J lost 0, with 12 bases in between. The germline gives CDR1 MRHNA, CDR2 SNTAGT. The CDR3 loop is CASRATSYSNQPQHF. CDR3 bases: TGTGCCAGCAGGGCCACAAGTTATAGCAATCAGCCCCAGCATTTT.

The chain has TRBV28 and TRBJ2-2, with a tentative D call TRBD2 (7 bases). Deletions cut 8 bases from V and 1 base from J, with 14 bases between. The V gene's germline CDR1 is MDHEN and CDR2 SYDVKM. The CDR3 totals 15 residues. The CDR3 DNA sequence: TGTGCCAGCCAAGGGGGGGAGGAGAACACCGGGGAGCTGTTTTTT. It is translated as CASQGGEENTGELFF.

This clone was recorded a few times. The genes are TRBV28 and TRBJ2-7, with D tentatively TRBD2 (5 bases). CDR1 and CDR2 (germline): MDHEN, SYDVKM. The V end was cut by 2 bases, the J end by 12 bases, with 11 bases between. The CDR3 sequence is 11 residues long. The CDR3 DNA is TGTGCCAGCAGTTTAAACGGGGTATGGTACTTC. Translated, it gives CASSLNGVWYF.

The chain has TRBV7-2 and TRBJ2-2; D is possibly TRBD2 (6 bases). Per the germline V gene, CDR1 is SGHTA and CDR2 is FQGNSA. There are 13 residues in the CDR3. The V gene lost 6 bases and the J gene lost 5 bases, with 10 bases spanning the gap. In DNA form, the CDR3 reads TGTGCCAGCAGAGGAGGGCGTACCGGGGAGCTGTTTTTT. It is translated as CASRGGRTGELFF. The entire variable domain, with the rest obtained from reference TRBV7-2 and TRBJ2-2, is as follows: GAGVSQSPSNKVTEKGKDVELRCDPISGHTALYWYRQSLGQGLEFLIYFQGNSAPDKSGLPSDRFSAERTGGSVSTLTIQRTQQEDSAVYLCASRGGRTGELFFGEGSRLTVL.

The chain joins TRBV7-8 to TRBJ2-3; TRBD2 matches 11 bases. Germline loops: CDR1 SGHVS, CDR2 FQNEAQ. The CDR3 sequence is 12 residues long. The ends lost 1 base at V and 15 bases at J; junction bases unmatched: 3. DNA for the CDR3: TGTGCCAGCAGCTTAGATGGGACTAGCGGTTATTTT. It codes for CASSLDGTSGYF.

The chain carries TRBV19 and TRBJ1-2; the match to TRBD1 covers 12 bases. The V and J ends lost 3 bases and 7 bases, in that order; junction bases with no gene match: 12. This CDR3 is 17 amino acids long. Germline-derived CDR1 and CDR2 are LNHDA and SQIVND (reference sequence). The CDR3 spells CASSIGGGQGALSGYTF. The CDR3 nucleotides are TGTGCCAGTAGTATCGGAGGGGGACAGGGGGCTTTAAGTGGCTACACCTTC.